This passage covers 3 T cell receptor beta chains from one sample sequenced in a study of blood T cell repertoires in COVID-19. Repertoires were generated with immunoSEQ multiplex PCR, while TCRdb's copy carries only in-frame clones and drops some. Seen here are 200,000 to 250,000 clones, around 82% observed once, and the top ten hold approximately 2.5%. Sequencing used peripheral blood. The receptors come from a woman aged 55-69 years with acute or convalescent COVID-19.

The chain has TRBV9 and TRBJ2-3, with 11 bases matching TRBD1. CDR3 length: 15 residues. V lost 3 bases to trimming and J lost 1 base; unmatched junction nucleotides: 1. CDR1 and CDR2 from the germline V gene are SGDLS and YYNGEE. The CDR3 DNA reads as TGTGCCAGCAGCGGGGGACAGGGGGGCACAGATACGCAGTATTTT. Translation gives CASSGGQGGTDTQYF. The variable domain in full, completed from reference TRBV9 and TRBJ2-3, reads DSGVTQTPKHLITATGQRVTLRCSPRSGDLSVYWYQQSLDQGLQFLIQYYNGEERAKGNILERFSAQQFPDLHSELNLSSLELGDSALYFCASSGGQGGTDTQYFGPGTRLTVL.

CDR3 DNA: TGTGCCAGCTCACCAAGAGGTTCGACGGATAGCAATCAGCCCCAGCATTTT. Translating gives CASSPRGSTDSNQPQHF. This rearrangement joins TRBV18 to TRBJ1-5; D is unresolved. With 2 bases removed from V and 0 bases from J, the gap between germline ends came to 14 bases. Per germline, CDR1 KGHSH and CDR2 LQKENI. The CDR3 runs to 17 residues.

This chain connects TRBV2 to TRBJ1-5; TRBD1 might be the D (5 bases). Deletions cut 2 bases from V and 0 bases from J, with 14 bases between. There are 17 residues in the CDR3. The V gene's germline CDR1 is SNHLY and CDR2 FYNNEI. The CDR3 reads CASSEFSTVLSNQPQHF. Here the CDR3 DNA reads TGTGCCAGCAGTGAATTTTCGACAGTACTTAGCAATCAGCCCCAGCATTTT.